The entry below describes one TCR beta chain. The target antigen is unknown. The primer mix had 60 Vbeta and 13 Jbeta primers. Profiled with immunoSEQ multiplex PCR; TCRdb holds only in-frame clones, not every one. Here the sample spans fewer than 100,000 clones, around 80% being singletons. This record belongs to a study of cytomegalovirus exposure and HLA in healthy donors. Across the study: Earlier findings included over 90 million unique TCR beta sequences obtained from about 180 million T cells.

Study-wide results and caveats: Rare TCR sequences dominated, though some public TCRs recurred in many donors.

This clonotype was sampled from a male donor in good health and CMV-seropositive. Sequenced: PBMCs.

The CDR3 reads CAFLDRRNYGYTF. CDR3 nucleotide sequence: TGTGCCTTCCTTGACAGACGTAACTATGGCTACACCTTC. The genes are TRBV2 and TRBJ1-2; tentative D call: TRBD1 (5 bases). V was shortened by 11 bases and J by 1 base, with 14 bases between the two germline ends. Germline CDR1 is SNHLY and CDR2 is FYNNEI. The CDR3 has 13 amino acids.